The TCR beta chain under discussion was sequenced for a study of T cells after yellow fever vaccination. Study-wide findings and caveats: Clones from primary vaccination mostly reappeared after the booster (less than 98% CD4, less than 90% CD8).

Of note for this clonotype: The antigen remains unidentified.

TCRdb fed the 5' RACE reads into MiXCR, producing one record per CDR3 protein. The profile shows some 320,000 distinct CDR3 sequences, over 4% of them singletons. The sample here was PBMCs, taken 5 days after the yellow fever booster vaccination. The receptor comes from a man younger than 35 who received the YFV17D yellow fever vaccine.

DNA of the CDR3: TGTGCCAGCAGTTTGAGTAATTGGGTCCAGGGTATTTACAATGAGCAGTTCTTC. It yields the protein CASSLSNWVQGIYNEQFF. The V call is TRBV28, the J call TRBJ2-1, with D tentatively TRBD1 (5 bases). There are 18 residues in the CDR3. The V end was cut by 3 bases, the J end by 4 bases, with 22 bases between. Per germline, CDR1 MDHEN and CDR2 SYDVKM.